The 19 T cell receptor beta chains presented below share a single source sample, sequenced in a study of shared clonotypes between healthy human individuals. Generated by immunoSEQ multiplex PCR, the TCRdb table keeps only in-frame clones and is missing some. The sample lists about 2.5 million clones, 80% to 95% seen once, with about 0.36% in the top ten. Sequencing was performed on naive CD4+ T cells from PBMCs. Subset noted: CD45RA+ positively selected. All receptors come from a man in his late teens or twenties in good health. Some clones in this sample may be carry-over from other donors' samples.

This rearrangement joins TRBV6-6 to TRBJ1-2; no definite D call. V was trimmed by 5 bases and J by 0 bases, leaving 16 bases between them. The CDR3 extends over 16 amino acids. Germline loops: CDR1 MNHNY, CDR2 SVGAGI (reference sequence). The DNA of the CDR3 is TGTGCCAGCAGTCCGTCGCCCAATGTGGCTAACTATGGCTACACCTTC. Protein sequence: CASSPSPNVANYGYTF.

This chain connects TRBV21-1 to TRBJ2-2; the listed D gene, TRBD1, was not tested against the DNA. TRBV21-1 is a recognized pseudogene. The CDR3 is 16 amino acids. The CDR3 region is CASSKAEGVNTGELFF. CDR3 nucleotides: TGTGCCAGCAGCAAGGCAGAGGGGGTGAACACCGGGGAGCTGTTTTTT.

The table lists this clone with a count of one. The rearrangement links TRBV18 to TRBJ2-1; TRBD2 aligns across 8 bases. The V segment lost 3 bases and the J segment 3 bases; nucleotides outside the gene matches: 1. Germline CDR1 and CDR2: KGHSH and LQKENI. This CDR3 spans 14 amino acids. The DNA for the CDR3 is TGTGCCAGCTCACCTAGCGGGAACTACAATGAGCAGTTCTTC. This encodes CASSPSGNYNEQFF.

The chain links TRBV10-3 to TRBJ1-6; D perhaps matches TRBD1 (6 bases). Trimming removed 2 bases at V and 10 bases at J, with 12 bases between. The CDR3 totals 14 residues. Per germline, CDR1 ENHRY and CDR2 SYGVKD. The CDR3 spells CAISEIAGQSPLHF. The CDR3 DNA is TGTGCCATCAGTGAGATAGCCGGACAGTCACCCCTCCACTTT.

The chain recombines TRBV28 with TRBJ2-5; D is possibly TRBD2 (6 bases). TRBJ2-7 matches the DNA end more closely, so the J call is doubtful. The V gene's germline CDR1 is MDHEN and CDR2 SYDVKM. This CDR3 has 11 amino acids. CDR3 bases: TGTGCCAGCAGTCGGGACTCCGAGCAGTACTTC. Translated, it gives CASSRDSEQYF.

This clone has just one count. The CDR3 nucleotides read TGTGCTAGTGGTTTGGGTGAAAATACGCAGTATTTT. It codes for CASGLGENTQYF. The J gene is TRBJ2-3, the V gene TRBV12-5; unclear D gene. V gave up 1 base and J gave up 7 bases, with 6 bases separating them. Germline V gives CDR1 LGHNT, CDR2 FRNRAP. The CDR3 is 12 amino acids.

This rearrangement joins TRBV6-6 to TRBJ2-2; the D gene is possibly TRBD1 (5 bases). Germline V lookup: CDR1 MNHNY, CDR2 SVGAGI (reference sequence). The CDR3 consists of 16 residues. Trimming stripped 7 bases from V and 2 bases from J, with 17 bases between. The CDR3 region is CASTFNQGFNTGELFF. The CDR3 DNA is TGTGCCAGCACCTTTAACCAGGGTTTCAACACCGGGGAGCTGTTTTTT.

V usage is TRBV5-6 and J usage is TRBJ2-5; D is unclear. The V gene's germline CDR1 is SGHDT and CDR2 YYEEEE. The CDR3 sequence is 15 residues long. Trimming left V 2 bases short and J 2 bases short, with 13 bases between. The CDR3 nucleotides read TGTGCCAGCAGCTTAATTTTATTCCCTCAAGAGACCCAGTACTTC. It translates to CASSLILFPQETQYF.

This chain's CDR3 is CASSTSGSSEQYF. DNA of the CDR3: TGTGCCAGCTCAACTAGCGGGAGCTCCGAGCAGTACTTC. This sequence joins TRBV18 and TRBJ2-7, with 11 nucleotides matching TRBD2. CDR1 is KGHSH and CDR2 is LQKENI in the germline V gene. J lost 6 bases, V lost 5 bases, and 3 bases had no gene match. The CDR3 contains 13 residues.

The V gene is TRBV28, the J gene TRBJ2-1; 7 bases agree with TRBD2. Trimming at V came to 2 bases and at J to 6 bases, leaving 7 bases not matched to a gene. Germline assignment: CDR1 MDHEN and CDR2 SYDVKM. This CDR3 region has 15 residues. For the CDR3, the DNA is TGTGCCAGCAGTTTAGAAGGCGGGAGAGGCAATGAGCAGTTCTTC. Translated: CASSLEGGRGNEQFF.

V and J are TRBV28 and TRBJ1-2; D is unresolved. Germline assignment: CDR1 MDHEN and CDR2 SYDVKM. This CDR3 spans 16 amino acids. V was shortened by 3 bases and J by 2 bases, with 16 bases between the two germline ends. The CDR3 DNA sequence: TGTGCCAGCAGTTTTTATCGTGGGGTTAGGAACTATGGCTACACCTTC. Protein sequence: CASSFYRGVRNYGYTF.

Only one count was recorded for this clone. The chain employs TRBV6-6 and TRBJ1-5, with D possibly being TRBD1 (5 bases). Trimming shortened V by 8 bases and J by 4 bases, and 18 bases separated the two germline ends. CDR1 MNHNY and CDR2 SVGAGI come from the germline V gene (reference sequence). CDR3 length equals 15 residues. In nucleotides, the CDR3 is TGTGCCAGCGGCGTCTACCGGGACGGGAATCAGCCCCAGCATTTT. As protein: CASGVYRDGNQPQHF.

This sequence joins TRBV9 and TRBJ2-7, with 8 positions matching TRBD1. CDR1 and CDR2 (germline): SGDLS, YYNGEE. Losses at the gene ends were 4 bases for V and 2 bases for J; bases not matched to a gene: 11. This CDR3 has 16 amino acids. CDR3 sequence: CASSKGSGGPPYEQYF. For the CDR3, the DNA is TGTGCCAGCAGCAAGGGATCAGGGGGCCCTCCCTACGAGCAGTACTTC.

CDR3 sequence (DNA): TGTGCCACTCGGAAGTCGGGCCCTGGGGAGCAGTACTTC. Residues: CATRKSGPGEQYF. This rearrangement joins TRBV2 to TRBJ2-7, with unresolved D. The CDR3 covers 13 residues. V lost 10 bases to trimming and J lost 7 bases, with 20 bases between them. CDR1 is SNHLY, CDR2 FYNNEI, per germline.

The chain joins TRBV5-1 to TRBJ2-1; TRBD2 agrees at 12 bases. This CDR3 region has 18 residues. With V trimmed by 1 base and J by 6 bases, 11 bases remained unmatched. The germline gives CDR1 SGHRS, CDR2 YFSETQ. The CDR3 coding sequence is TGCGCCAGCAGCTTGTATTGGTCTAGCGGGAGGGCAGGCAATGAGCAGTTCTTC. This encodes CASSLYWSSGRAGNEQFF.

Written as DNA, the CDR3 is TGTGCCAGCAGCTCATCTCCGACAGTGTGGGGCACCGGGGAGCTGTTTTTT. It yields the protein CASSSSPTVWGTGELFF. V and J are TRBV7-3 and TRBJ2-2, with a possible D match to TRBD1 (5 bases). V was pared by 4 bases and J by 4 bases, with 19 bases between. Germline-derived CDR1 and CDR2 are SGHTA and FQGTGA. CDR3 size: 17 residues.

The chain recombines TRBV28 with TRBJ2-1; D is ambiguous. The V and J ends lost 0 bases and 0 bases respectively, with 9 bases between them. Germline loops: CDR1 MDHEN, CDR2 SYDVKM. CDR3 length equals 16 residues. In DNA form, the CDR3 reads TGTGCCAGCAGTTTATGGCCAAGAAGCTCCTACAATGAGCAGTTCTTC. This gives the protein CASSLWPRSSYNEQFF.

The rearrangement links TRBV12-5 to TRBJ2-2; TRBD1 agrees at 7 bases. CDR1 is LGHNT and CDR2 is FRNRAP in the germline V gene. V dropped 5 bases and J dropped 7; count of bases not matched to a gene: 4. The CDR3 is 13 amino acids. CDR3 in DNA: TGTGCTAGTGGTCCCCGACAGGGCGGGGAGCTGTTTTTT. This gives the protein CASGPRQGGELFF.

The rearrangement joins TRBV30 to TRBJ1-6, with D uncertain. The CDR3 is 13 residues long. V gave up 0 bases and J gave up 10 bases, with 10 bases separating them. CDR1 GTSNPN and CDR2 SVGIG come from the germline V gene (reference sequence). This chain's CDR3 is CAWSVEGYSPLHF. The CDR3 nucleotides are TGTGCCTGGAGTGTGGAAGGGTACTCACCCCTCCACTTT.